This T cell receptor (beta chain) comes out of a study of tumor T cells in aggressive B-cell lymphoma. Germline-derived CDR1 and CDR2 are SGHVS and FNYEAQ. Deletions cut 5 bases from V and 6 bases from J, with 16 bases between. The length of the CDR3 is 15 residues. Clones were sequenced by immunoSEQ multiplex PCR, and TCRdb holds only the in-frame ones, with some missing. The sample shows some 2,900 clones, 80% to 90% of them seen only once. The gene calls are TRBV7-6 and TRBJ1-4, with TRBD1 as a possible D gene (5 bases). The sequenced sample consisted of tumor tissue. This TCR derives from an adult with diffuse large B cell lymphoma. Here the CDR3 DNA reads TGTGCCAGCAGCGACGGGGGGACGAGGGATGAAAAACTGTTTTTT. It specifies CASSDGGTRDEKLFF.